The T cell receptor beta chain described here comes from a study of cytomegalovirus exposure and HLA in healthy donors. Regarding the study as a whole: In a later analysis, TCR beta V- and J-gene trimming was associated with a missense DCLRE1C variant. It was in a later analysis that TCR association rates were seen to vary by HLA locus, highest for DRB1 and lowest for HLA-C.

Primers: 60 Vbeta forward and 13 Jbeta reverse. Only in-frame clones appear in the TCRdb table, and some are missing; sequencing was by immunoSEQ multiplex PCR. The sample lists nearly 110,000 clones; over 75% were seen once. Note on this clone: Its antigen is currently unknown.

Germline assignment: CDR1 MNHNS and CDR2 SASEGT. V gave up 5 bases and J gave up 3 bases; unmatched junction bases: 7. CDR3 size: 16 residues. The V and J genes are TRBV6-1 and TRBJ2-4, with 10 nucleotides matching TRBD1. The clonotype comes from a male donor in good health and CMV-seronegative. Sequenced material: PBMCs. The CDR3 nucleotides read TGTGCCAGCAGTAAAGGGACAGGGGACGGCAAAAACATTCAGTACTTC. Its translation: CASSKGTGDGKNIQYF.